This TCR beta chain was sequenced for a study of cytomegalovirus exposure and HLA in healthy donors. Though probably carrying unrecorded immune exposures, donors were nominally healthy at sampling. The study's findings and limits: About 87% or about 30% of the time was how often most TCR beta V segments were productive, according to an earlier analysis. Across donors, presence/absence analyses took sequencing depth to be roughly uniform. Later analysis demonstrated an association between a missense DCLRE1C variant and TCR beta V- and J-gene trimming.

A remark on this clone: Antigen specificity is unknown.

The CDR3 runs 14 residues. J was trimmed by 6 bases and V by 5 bases; bases with no gene match: 8. Per germline, CDR1 SGHRS and CDR2 YFSETQ. PCR amplification relied on 60 Vbeta primers (plus 13 Jbeta primers). Libraries were prepared by immunoSEQ multiplex PCR; TCRdb keeps only in-frame clonotypes and omits some of them. The sample consists of over 150,000 clones, approximately 84% of them appearing once. The TCR comes from a woman between 45 and 60 years old in good health and CMV-seropositive. Sequencing was done on a sample of PBMCs. The chain is built from TRBV5-1 and TRBJ2-7, with 10 bases aligning to TRBD1. CDR3 residues: CASRVGQGLGEQYF. For the CDR3, the DNA is TGCGCCAGCAGGGTGGGACAGGGGCTCGGCGAGCAGTACTTC.